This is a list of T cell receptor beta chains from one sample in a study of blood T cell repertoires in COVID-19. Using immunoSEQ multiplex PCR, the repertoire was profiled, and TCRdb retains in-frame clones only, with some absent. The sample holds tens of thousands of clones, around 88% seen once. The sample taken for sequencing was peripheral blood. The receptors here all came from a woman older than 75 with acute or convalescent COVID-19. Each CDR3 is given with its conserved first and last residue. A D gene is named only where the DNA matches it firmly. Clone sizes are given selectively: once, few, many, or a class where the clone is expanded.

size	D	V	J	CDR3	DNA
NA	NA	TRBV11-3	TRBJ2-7	CASSLGRAQQYF	TGTGCCAGCAGCTTAGGGCGGGCCCAGCAGTACTTC
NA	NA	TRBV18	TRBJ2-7	CASSRDKIEEQYF	TGTGCCAGCTCACGGGACAAGATAGAGGAGCAGTACTTC
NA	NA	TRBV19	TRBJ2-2	CASEHINTGELFF	TGTGCCAGTGAACACATAAACACCGGGGAGCTGTTTTTT
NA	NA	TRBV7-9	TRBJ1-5	CASSFQGNNQPQHF	TGTGCCAGCAGCTTTCAGGGCAACAATCAGCCCCAGCATTTT
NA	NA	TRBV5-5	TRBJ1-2	CASSSQGNYGYTF	TGTGCCAGCAGCTCACAGGGTAACTATGGCTACACCTTC
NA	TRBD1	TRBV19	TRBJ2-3	CASSIPGQGTDTQYF	TGTGCCAGTAGTATCCCGGGACAGGGAACAGATACGCAGTATTTT
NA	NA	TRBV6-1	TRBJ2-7	CASSERWSVYEQYF	TGTGCCAGCAGTGAAAGGTGGAGCGTCTACGAGCAGTACTTC
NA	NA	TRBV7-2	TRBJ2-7	CATSDFYEQYF	TGTGCCACCTCGGACTTCTACGAGCAGTACTTC
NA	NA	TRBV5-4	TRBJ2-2	CASSFSIGELFF	TGTGCCAGCAGCTTTTCAATCGGGGAGCTGTTTTTT
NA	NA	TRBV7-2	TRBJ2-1	CASSFVTGNHNEQFF	TGTGCCAGCAGCTTTGTAACAGGAAACCACAATGAGCAGTTCTTC
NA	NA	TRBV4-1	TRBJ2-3	CASTRDPSTDTQYF	TGCGCCAGCACTCGGGATCCAAGCACAGATACGCAGTATTTT
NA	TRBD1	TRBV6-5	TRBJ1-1	CASSSGQVNTEAFF	TGTGCCAGCAGTTCGGGACAGGTGAACACTGAAGCTTTCTTT
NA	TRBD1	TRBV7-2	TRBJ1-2	CASSSKEAGQGGSYGYTF	TGTGCCAGCAGCTCCAAGGAGGCCGGGCAGGGGGGATCCTATGGCTACACCTTC
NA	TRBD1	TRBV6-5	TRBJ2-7	CASSYSIFQGADEQYF	TGTGCCAGCAGTTACTCGATCTTTCAGGGGGCTGACGAGCAGTACTTC
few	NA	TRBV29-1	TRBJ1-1	CSVERGSTEAFF	TGCAGCGTTGAACGGGGGTCCACTGAAGCTTTCTTT
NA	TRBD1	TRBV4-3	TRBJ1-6	CASSQVEDRGIVPYNSPLHF	TGCGCCAGCAGCCAAGTAGAAGACAGGGGAATCGTCCCCTATAATTCACCCCTCCACTTT
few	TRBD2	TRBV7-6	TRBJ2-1	CASSPRLAGANEQFF	TGTGCCAGCAGCCCCCGACTAGCGGGGGCGAATGAGCAGTTCTTC
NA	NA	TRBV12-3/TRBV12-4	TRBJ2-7	CASSFARGYEQYF	TGTGCCAGCAGTTTTGCCAGGGGCTACGAGCAGTACTTC
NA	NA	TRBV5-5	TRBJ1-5	CASTKGVSQPQHF	TGTGCCAGCACCAAAGGGGTAAGTCAGCCCCAGCATTTT
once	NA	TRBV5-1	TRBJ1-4	CASSLADEKLFF	TGCGCCAGCAGCTTGGCAGATGAAAAACTGTTTTTT
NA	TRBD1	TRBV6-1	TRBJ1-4	CASSEGQGDEKLFF	TGTGCCAGCAGTGAAGGGCAGGGGGATGAAAAACTGTTTTTT
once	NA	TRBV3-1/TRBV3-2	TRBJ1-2	CASSQSEGNYGYTF	TGTGCCAGCAGCCAATCGGAGGGTAACTATGGCTACACCTTC
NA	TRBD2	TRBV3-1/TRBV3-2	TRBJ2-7	CASSRRERRSEQYF	TGTGCCAGCAGCCGGCGGGAGCGAAGGTCAGAGCAGTACTTC
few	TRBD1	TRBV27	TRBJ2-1	CASTDREPYNEQFF	TGTGCCAGCACTGACAGGGAGCCCTACAATGAGCAGTTCTTC
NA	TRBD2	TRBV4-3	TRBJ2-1	CASSPLAGGPGEQFF	TGCGCCAGCAGCCCTCTAGCGGGGGGGCCCGGCGAGCAGTTCTTC
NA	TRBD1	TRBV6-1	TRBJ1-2	CASSEAQGAWYGYTF	TGTGCCAGCAGTGAAGCGCAGGGGGCTTGGTATGGCTACACCTTC
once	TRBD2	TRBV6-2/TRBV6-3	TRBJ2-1	CASSGRSGGANNEQFF	TGTGCCAGCAGTGGCCGGAGCGGGGGGGCCAACAATGAGCAGTTCTTC
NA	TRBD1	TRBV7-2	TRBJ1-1	CASSSPTQGAYTEAFF	TGTGCCAGCAGCTCGCCTACCCAGGGGGCGTACACTGAAGCTTTCTTT
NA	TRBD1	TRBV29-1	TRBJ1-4	CSVSPGQGTREKLFF	TGCAGCGTTTCACCCGGACAGGGCACTCGAGAAAAACTGTTTTTT
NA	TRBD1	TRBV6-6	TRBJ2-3	CASSYRGPGTDTQYF	TGTGCCAGCAGCTACAGGGGGCCGGGCACAGATACGCAGTATTTT
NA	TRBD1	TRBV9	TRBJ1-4	CASSAGPGQDNNEKLFF	TGTGCCAGCAGCGCCGGACCGGGACAGGATAATAATGAAAAACTGTTTTTT
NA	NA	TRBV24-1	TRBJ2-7	CATSDPPRDFRKYF	TGTGCCACCAGTGATCCCCCGCGGGACTTCCGCAAGTACTTC
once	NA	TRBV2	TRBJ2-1	CASRGTGTPDRQFF	TGTGCCAGCAGGGGAACCGGGACTCCCGACCGGCAGTTCTTC